This T cell receptor (beta chain) is drawn from a study of CD8+ T cells in alopecia areata (dated by TCRdb to 2016 to 2018). At the level of the whole study: Treated patients were enrolled in an open-label pilot trial of oral tofacitinib, 5 to 10 mg twice daily, for moderate-to-severe alopecia areata. Tofacitinib was administered for 6 to 18 months, and 6 months of follow-up off drug were then conducted to assess delayed response and recurrence. To study T cell clonal expansion in alopecia areata, the researchers applied high-throughput TCRbeta sequencing to both the C3H/HeJ mouse model and human patients. On the human side, TCRbeta sequencing was run on scalp tissue and on sorted CD4+ and CD8+ peripheral blood T cells from healthy controls and from alopecia areata patients with either patchy or totalis/universalis disease. Biopsies were taken from tofacitinib-treated patients at baseline and at 4 and 24 weeks of treatment, and a later scalp biopsy was taken in several of the tofacitinib-treated patients. Scalp clonality was compared among normal scalp (n=4), patchy alopecia areata scalp (n=8), and alopecia totalis/universalis scalp (n=8). RNA was extracted with the PAXgene miRNA kit for fixed scalp, the miRNeasy kit for PBMCs, and the RNeasy kit for mouse skin. TCRbeta CDR3 regions were amplified by immunoSEQ multiplex PCR using 35 Vbeta forward and 13 Jbeta reverse primers.

What the study reported, not specific to this receptor: Unlike mouse skin, which is dominated by gammadelta T cells, normal human skin has resident alphabeta T cells that are also sequenced, and this complicates analysis of the scalp TCR repertoire. Compared with mice, TCR sequences shared between patients were less clear, possibly partly because of HLA diversity across the patient population. Compared with normal scalp, lesional scalp had higher clonality and more expanded CD8+ clones, particularly in alopecia totalis/universalis, a pattern that suggests antigenic drive.

To note about this clone: Its antigen is currently not known. Base-call qualities are not available, and no considerably larger clone is one nucleotide away.

Receptors were amplified or captured by the immunoSEQ multiplex PCR assay. For TCR sequencing, RNA was extracted from every sample and reverse transcribed into cDNA to serve as template. SuperScript III was used to make first-strand cDNA, primed with a 2:1 mix of oligo-dT and random hexamers. A synthetic immune receptor repertoire was used to measure amplification bias, and any remaining bias was corrected computationally. The original pipeline was this. Raw reads were preprocessed to remove errors, and CDR3 was defined by IMGT conventions from the conserved cysteine to phenylalanine. Clonality was computed by normalizing Shannon entropy by log2 of the number of productive unique TCRs and subtracting the result from 1. CD4 or CD8 identity of scalp clones was inferred by cross-referencing scalp TCRbeta sequences with sorted blood CD4 and CD8 repertoires. TCRdb obtained this table from immuneACCESS and retained in-frame rearrangements with V and J assigned. These tables miss some clones; where compared with another copy, unresolved V genes account for less than half of the shortfall, and the remainder is unexplained. V, J and clone size are those of that table, while D and trimming were read from the DNA. Present in this sample are 150,000 to 200,000 clones, about 72% of which were seen just once. The ten biggest clones cover around 10% of the sample.

The time point label corresponds to: baseline before oral tofacitinib. Lesional scalp punch biopsies and peripheral blood were collected from alopecia areata patients. PBMCs were isolated by density centrifugation and stained for CD3, CD4 and CD8, and CD4+ and CD8+ T cells were sorted on a FACSAria. This clonotype originated in a human donor with alopecia areata. The source was CD8+ T cells sorted from blood, collected at week 0.

The CDR3 has the sequence CASSYATGKGETQYF. The base sequence is TGTGCCAGCAGTTACGCCACGGGGAAGGGCGAGACCCAGTACTTC. The rearranged chain carries TRBV6-5 and TRBJ2-5; TRBD2 might be the D gene, on 5 matching bases. CDR1 and CDR2 are read off the germline V gene as MNHEY and SVGAGI. The CDR3 covers 15 residues, taking in both the cysteine and the phenylalanine. The read is trimmed to its CDR3 DNA, 45 bases read in frame from base 1. Relative to germline, V is 2 bases shorter and J is 5 bases shorter, with 15 bases between their ends.